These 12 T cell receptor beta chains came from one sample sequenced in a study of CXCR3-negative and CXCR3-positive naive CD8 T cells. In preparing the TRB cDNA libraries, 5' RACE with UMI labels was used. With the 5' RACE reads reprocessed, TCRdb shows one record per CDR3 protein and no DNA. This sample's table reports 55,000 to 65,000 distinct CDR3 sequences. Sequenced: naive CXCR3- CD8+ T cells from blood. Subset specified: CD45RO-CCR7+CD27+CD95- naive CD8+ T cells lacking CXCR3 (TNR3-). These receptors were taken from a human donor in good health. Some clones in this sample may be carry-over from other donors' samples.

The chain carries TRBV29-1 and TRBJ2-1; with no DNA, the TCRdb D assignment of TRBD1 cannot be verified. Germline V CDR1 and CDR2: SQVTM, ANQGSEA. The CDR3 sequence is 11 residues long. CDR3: CSGTGMNEQFF.

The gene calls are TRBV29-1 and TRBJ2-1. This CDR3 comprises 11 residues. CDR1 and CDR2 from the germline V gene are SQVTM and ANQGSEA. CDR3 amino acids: CSVATTLEQFF.

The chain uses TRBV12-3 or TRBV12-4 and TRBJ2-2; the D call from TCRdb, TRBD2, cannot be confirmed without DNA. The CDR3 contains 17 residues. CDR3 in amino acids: CASSLTSGGASTGELFF.

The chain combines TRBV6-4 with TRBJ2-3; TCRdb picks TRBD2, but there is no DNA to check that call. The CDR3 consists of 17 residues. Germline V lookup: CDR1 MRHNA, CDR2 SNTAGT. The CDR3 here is CASSHRTSGGAPDTQYF.

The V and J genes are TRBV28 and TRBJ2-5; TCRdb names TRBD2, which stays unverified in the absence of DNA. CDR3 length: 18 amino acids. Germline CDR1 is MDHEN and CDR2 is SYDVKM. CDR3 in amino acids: CASCREGLAGGHQETQYF. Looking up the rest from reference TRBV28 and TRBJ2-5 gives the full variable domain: DVKVTQSSRYLVKRTGEKVFLECVQDMDHENMFWYRQDPGLGLRLIYFSYDVKMKEKGDIPEGYSVSREKKERFSLILESASTNQTSMYLCASCREGLAGGHQETQYFGPGTRLLVL.

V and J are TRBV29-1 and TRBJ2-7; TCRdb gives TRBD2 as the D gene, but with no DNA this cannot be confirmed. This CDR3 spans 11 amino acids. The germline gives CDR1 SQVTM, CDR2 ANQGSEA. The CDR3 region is CSAGAPYEQYF.

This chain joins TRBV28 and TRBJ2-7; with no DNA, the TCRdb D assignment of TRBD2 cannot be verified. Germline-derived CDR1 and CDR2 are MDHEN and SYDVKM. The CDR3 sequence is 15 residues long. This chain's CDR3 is CASSFTRLGDYEQYF.

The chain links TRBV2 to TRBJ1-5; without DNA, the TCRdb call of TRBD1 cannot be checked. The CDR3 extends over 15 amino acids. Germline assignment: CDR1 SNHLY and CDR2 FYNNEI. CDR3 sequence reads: CASSEDRGANRPQHF.

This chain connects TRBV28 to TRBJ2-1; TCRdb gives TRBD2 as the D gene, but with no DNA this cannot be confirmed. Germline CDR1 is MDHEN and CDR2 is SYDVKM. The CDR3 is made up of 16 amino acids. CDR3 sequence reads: CASSYKTSGVYNEQFF.

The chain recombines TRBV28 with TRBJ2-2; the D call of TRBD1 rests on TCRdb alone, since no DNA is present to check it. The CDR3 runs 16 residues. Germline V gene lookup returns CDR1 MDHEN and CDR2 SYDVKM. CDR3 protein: CASSPTGSVRTGELFF.

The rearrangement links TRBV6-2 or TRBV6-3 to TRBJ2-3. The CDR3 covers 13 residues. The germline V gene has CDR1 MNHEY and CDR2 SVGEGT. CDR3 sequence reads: CASQPSETDTQYF.

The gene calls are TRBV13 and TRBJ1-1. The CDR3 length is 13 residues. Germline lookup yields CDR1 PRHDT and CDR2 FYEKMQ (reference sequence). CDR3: CASSFREDTEAFF.